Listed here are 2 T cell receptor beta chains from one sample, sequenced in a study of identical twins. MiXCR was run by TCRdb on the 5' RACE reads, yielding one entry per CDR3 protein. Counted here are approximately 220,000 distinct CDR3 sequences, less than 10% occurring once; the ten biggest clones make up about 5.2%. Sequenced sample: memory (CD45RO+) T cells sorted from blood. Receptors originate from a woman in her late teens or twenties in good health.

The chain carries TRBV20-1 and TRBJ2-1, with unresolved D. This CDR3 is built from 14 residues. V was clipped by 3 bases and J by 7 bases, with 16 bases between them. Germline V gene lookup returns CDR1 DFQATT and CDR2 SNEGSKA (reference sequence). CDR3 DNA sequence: TGCAGTGCTAGTTCGGCTGTAAGTGGGAATGAGCAGTTCTTC. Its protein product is CSASSAVSGNEQFF.

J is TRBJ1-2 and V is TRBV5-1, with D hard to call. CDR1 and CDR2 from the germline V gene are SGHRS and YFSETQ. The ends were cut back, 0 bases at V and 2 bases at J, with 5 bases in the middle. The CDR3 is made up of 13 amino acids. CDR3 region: CASSLVENYGYTF. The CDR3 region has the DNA TGCGCCAGCAGCTTGGTGGAGAACTATGGCTACACCTTC. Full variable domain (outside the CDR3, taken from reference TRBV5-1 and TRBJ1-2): KAGVTQTPRYLIKTRGQQVTLSCSPISGHRSVSWYQQTPGQGLQFLFEYFSETQRNKGNFPGRFSGRQFSNSRSEMNVSTLELGDSALYLCASSLVENYGYTFGSGTRLTVV.